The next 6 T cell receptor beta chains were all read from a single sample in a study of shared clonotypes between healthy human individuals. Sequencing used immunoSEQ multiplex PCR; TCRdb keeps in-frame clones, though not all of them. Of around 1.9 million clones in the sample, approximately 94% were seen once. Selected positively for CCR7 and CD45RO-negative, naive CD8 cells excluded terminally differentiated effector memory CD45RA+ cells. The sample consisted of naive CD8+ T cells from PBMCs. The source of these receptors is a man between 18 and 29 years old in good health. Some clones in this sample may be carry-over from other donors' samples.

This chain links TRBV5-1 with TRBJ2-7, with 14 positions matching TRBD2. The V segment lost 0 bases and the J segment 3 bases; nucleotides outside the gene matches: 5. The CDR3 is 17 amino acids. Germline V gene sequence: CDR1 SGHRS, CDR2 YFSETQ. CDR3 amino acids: CASSLGTSGRPRYEQYF. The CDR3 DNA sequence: TGCGCCAGCAGCTTGGGGACTAGCGGGAGGCCACGCTACGAGCAGTACTTC.

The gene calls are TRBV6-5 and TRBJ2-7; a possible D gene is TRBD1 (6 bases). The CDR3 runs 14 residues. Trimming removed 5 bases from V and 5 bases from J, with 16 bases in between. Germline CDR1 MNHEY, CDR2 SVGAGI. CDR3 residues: CASSPRQGIDEQYF. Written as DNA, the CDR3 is TGTGCCAGCAGTCCCCGGCAGGGGATCGACGAGCAGTACTTC.

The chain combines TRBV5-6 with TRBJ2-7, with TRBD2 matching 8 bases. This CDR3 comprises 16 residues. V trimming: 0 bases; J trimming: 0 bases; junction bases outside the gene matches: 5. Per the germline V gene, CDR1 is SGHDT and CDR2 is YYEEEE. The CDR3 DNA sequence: TGTGCCAGCAGCTTGGCGGTAGCGGGATTCTCCTACGAGCAGTACTTC. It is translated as CASSLAVAGFSYEQYF. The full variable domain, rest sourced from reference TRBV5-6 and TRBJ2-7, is DAGVTQSPTHLIKTRGQQVTLRCSPKSGHDTVSWYQQALGQGPQFIFQYYEEEERQRGNFPDRFSGHQFPNYSSELNVNALLLGDSALYLCASSLAVAGFSYEQYFGPGTRLTVT.

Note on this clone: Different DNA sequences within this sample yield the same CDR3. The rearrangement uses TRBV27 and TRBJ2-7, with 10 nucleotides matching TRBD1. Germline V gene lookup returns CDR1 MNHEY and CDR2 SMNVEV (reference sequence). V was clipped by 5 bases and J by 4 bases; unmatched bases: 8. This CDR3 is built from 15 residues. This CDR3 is CASSPHPGQGYEQYF. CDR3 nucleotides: TGTGCCAGCAGTCCGCATCCGGGACAGGGGTACGAGCAGTACTTC.

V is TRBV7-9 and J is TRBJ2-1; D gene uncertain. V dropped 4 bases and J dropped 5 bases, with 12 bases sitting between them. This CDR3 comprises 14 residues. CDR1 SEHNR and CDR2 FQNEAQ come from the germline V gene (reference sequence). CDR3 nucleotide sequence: TGTGCCAGCAGCTATCCGGGCAGGAACAATGAGCAGTTCTTC. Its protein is CASSYPGRNNEQFF.

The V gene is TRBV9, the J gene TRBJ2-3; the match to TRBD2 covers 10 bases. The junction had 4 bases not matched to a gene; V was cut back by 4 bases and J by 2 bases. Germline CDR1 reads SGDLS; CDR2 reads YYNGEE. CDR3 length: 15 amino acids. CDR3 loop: CASSFSGRLTDTQYF. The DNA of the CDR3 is TGTGCCAGCAGCTTTAGCGGGAGGCTCACAGATACGCAGTATTTT.